The 17 T cell receptor beta chains below were found in one sample sequenced in a study of PD-1 blockade in classical Hodgkin lymphoma. The protocol was immunoSEQ multiplex PCR, while the TCRdb copy is restricted to in-frame clones and leaves out a portion. The sample lists 20,000 to 25,000 clones, 91% seen once, with more than 0.45% in the top ten. As to time point: newly diagnosed, previously untreated cHL patient sample. Researchers used magnetic negative selection to pull out pure CD4+ T cells from thawed PBMCs. The sequenced sample consisted of CD4+ T cells from blood. Source of these receptors: a human donor with classical Hodgkin lymphoma.

V usage is TRBV4-2 and J usage is TRBJ2-2; 8 nucleotides match TRBD2. The CDR3 length is 19 residues. Unmatched junction bases numbered 13, after V lost 4 bases and J lost 0 bases. CDR1 and CDR2 (germline): LGHNA, YNFKEQ. In nucleotides, the CDR3 is TGTGCCAGCAGCCCCACAGGGCCGGGGGGGGTCTCGAACACCGGGGAGCTGTTTTTT. It specifies CASSPTGPGGVSNTGELFF.

The gene calls are TRBV5-1 and TRBJ1-5; 8 positions agree with TRBD1. CDR3 length: 14 amino acids. CDR1 is SGHRS and CDR2 is YFSETQ in the germline V gene. Unmatched junction bases numbered 2, after V lost 1 base and J lost 5 bases. The CDR3 region is CASSLSTGDQPQHF. CDR3 DNA sequence: TGCGCCAGCAGCTTGTCGACAGGGGATCAGCCCCAGCATTTT.

The chain joins TRBV5-4 to TRBJ2-5, with 8 bases lining up with TRBD2. CDR3 length: 16 amino acids. CDR1 SGHNT and CDR2 YYREEE come from the germline V gene (reference sequence). V was clipped by 4 bases and J by 4 bases; unmatched bases: 12. The CDR3 reads CASSLLGSGGRETQYF. CDR3 DNA: TGTGCCAGCAGCCTCCTGGGGTCGGGGGGGCGAGAGACCCAGTACTTC.

The chain carries TRBV7-8 and TRBJ1-5; D might be TRBD1 (5 bases). Trimming shortened V by 5 bases and J by 3 bases, and 20 bases separated the two germline ends. The CDR3 loop spans 17 amino acids. Germline assignment: CDR1 SGHVS and CDR2 FQNEAQ. The CDR3 nucleotides are TGTGCCAGCAGCCCTCGGGGGGTCGAGAGGACCAATCAGCCCCAGCATTTT. It translates to CASSPRGVERTNQPQHF. The full variable domain, in which reference TRBV7-8 and TRBJ1-5 provide the parts outside the CDR3, is GAGVSQSPRYKVAKRGQDVALRCDPISGHVSLFWYQQALGQGPEFLTYFQNEAQLDKSGLPSDRFFAERPEGSVSTLKIQRTQQEDSAVYLCASSPRGVERTNQPQHFGDGTRLSIL.

J is TRBJ2-7 and V is TRBV27; 11 bases are shared with TRBD2. After removal of 5 bases from V and 4 bases from J, the junction contained 7 bases not matched to a gene. Germline V gene lookup returns CDR1 MNHEY and CDR2 SMNVEV (reference sequence). This CDR3 spans 15 amino acids. CDR3 in DNA: TGTGCCAGCAGTGTTACTAGCGGGGGATGGTACGAGCAGTACTTC. This sequence encodes CASSVTSGGWYEQYF.

The gene calls are TRBV7-9 and TRBJ1-6, with D possibly matching TRBD1 (5 bases). Germline V gene sequence: CDR1 SEHNR, CDR2 FQNEAQ (reference sequence). The germline V and J ends were trimmed by 3 bases and 0 bases, with 15 bases remaining between them. The CDR3 extends over 18 amino acids. Here the CDR3 reads CASSLERGRSSYNSPLHF. CDR3 DNA sequence: TGTGCCAGCAGCTTGGAAAGGGGAAGAAGCTCCTATAATTCACCCCTCCACTTT.

This clone showed up just once. The chain joins TRBV19 to TRBJ1-5; D not certain. In germline, CDR1 is LNHDA, CDR2 SQIVND (reference sequence). Trimming took off 8 bases at V and 9 bases at J, with 17 bases between the two ends. CDR3 size: 13 residues. The CDR3 loop reads CASSRKTEGPQHF. CDR3 DNA: TGTGCCAGTTCCCGCAAAACTGAGGGGCCCCAGCATTTT.

The genes are TRBV30 and TRBJ2-7; D is unresolved. CDR1 is GTSNPN and CDR2 is SVGIG in the germline V gene (reference sequence). V was pared by 6 bases and J by 0 bases, with 15 bases between. The length of the CDR3 is 14 residues. The CDR3 DNA is TGTGCCTGTTCAGTCGCTGAAAGCTCCTACGAGCAGTACTTC. It encodes CACSVAESSYEQYF.

J is TRBJ1-3 and V is TRBV4-1, with a possible D match to TRBD1 (6 bases). The CDR3 is 15 amino acids. CDR1 and CDR2 (germline): MGHRA, YSYEKL. Trimming shortened V by 1 base and J by 2 bases, and 9 bases separated the two germline ends. The CDR3 DNA sequence: TGCGCCAGCAGCCAAGGGGGGGCTGCTGGAAACACCATATATTTT. The encoded protein is CASSQGGAAGNTIYF.

The chain joins TRBV2 to TRBJ2-7; 8 bases map to TRBD1. The CDR3 contains 15 residues. The germline V gene has CDR1 SNHLY and CDR2 FYNNEI. J lost 3 bases, V lost 6 bases, and 10 bases had no gene match. This chain's CDR3 is CASRRTGRRGYEQYF. DNA for the CDR3: TGTGCCAGCAGACGGACAGGGAGACGTGGCTACGAGCAGTACTTC.

This chain uses TRBV10-2 with TRBJ2-4; D unresolved. V lost 2 bases and J lost 5, with 10 bases in between. The CDR3 has 14 residues. From germline, CDR1 is WSHSY and CDR2 SAAADI. CDR3 DNA sequence: TGCGCCAGCAGTGAGATAGTCAGTCAAAACATTCAGTACTTC. Protein product: CASSEIVSQNIQYF.

This chain connects TRBV10-3 to TRBJ2-3; TRBD2 matches at 9 bases. In germline, CDR1 is ENHRY, CDR2 SYGVKD. The length of the CDR3 is 16 residues. After removal of 4 bases from V and 3 bases from J, the junction contained 8 bases not matched to a gene. CDR3 loop: CAISAHLAGNTDTQYF. In DNA form, the CDR3 reads TGTGCCATCAGTGCCCACCTAGCGGGAAATACAGATACGCAGTATTTT.

The chain recombines TRBV12-2 with TRBJ2-2; no check of the table's D call, TRBD1, against the DNA was made. TRBV12-2 constitutes a pseudogene. The CDR3 is made up of 16 amino acids. In DNA, the CDR3 is TGTGCAAGTCGCTTACCTGGACAGGGGACAAGGGGGGAGCTGTTTTTT. Amino acids: CASRLPGQGTRGELFF.

The chain combines TRBV5-6 with TRBJ1-3, with TRBD1 as a possible D gene (6 bases). Germline CDR1 SGHDT, CDR2 YYEEEE. Trimming took 2 bases from V and 3 from J, leaving 12 bases between them. CDR3 length equals 15 residues. The CDR3 region has the DNA TGTGCCAGCAGCTTTGACAGGTTCGGTGGAAACACCATATATTTT. Its protein is CASSFDRFGGNTIYF.

The chain employs TRBV11-2 and TRBJ1-1; a possible D gene is TRBD1 (5 bases). The CDR3 sequence is 14 residues long. V was trimmed by 4 bases and J by 1 base, leaving 10 bases between them. CDR1 is SGHAT, CDR2 FQNNGV, per germline. The CDR3 DNA reads TGTGCCAGCAGCTGGGGACGATGGAACACTGAAGCTTTCTTT. As protein: CASSWGRWNTEAFF. Full variable domain (rest looked up from reference TRBV11-2 and TRBJ1-1): EAGVAQSPRYKIIEKRQSVAFWCNPISGHATLYWYQQILGQGPKLLIQFQNNGVVDDSQLPKDRFSAERLKGVDSTLKIQPAKLEDSAVYLCASSWGRWNTEAFFGQGTRLTVV.

With regard to this clone: Mismatch with germline at one junction end may stem from a read error. The V call is TRBV10-1, the J call TRBJ2-1; 9 bases line up with TRBD2. CDR1 is WNHNN and CDR2 is SYGVQD in the germline V gene (reference sequence). There are 15 residues in the CDR3. DNA of the CDR3: TGCGCCAGCAGCGTCGCTAGCGGGGTCTACCATGAGCAGTTCTTC. Residues: CASSVASGVYHEQFF.

The chain links TRBV10-2 to TRBJ1-1; no firm D call. The CDR3 has 12 amino acids. CDR1 and CDR2 from the germline V gene are WSHSY and SAAADI. Deletions cut 4 bases from V and 2 bases from J, with 5 bases between. CDR3 protein: CASSGGNTEAFF. The DNA for the CDR3 is TGCGCCAGCAGTGGGGGAAACACTGAAGCTTTCTTT.